This T cell receptor (beta chain) was recovered during a study of T cells after yellow fever vaccination. In germline, CDR1 is SGHAT, CDR2 FQNNGV. CDR3 length: 15 residues. The V and J ends lost 0 bases and 2 bases respectively, with 11 bases between them. TCRdb independently ran MiXCR on the 5' RACE reads; one entry per CDR3 protein. Here the sample spans a few hundred thousand distinct CDR3 sequences, roughly 5.2% being singletons. This clonotype originated in a man between 18 and 35 years old who received the YFV17D yellow fever vaccine. Here the sequenced sample was CD4+ T cells sorted from PBMCs, taken on the day of the yellow fever booster vaccination. The chain is built from TRBV11-2 and TRBJ2-7; D is unclear. CDR3 sequence: CASSLDSDGTYEQYF. As DNA, the CDR3 is TGTGCCAGCAGCTTAGATTCCGACGGAACCTACGAGCAGTACTTC.